This T cell receptor (beta chain) was captured by sequencing in a study of T cells expressing NK-cell markers. The CDR3 runs to 13 residues. From germline, CDR1 is LNHNV and CDR2 YYDKDF (reference sequence). TCRdb derives one entry per CDR3 protein from the 5' RACE reads, leaving out DNA. Its table records 450,000 to 600,000 distinct CDR3 sequences. The chain joins TRBV15 to TRBJ2-3; absent DNA, TCRdb's TRBD2 call cannot be checked. The origin of this receptor is a man aged 18 to 35 in good health. Sequences were obtained from blood T cells: a sorted CD56 or NKG2C T cell subset, CD4+ or CD8+ T cells, or bulk PBMC T cells (not recorded which). The CDR3 loop is CATQAGEEDTQYF.